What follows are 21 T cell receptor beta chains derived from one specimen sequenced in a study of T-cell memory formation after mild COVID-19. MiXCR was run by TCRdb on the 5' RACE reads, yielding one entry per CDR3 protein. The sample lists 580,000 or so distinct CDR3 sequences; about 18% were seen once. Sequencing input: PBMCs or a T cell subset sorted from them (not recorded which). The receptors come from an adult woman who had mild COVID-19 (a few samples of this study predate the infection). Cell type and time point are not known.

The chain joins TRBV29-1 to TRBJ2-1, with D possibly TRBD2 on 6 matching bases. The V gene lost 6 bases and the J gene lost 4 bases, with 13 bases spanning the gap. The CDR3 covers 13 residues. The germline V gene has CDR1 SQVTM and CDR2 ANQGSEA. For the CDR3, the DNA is TGCAGCGTCCGACTAGACCAATACAATGAGCAGTTCTTC. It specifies CSVRLDQYNEQFF.

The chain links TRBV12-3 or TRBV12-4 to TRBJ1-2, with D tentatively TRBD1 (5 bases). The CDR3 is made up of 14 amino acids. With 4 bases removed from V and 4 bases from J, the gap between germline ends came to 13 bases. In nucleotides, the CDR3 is TGTGCCAGCAGTTCCAGGGAAAGGGGCTATGGCTACACCTTC. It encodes CASSSRERGYGYTF.

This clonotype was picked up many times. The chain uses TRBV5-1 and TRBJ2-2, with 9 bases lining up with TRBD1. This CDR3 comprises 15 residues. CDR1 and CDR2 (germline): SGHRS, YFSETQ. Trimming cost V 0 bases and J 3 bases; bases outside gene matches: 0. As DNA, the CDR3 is TGCGCCAGCAGCTTGGGACAGGGGGACACCGGGGAGCTGTTTTTT. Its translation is CASSLGQGDTGELFF.

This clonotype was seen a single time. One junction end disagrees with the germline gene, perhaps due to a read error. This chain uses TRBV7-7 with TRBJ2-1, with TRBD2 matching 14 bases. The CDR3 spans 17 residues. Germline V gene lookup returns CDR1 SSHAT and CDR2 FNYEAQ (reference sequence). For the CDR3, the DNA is TGTGCTAGCAGCTATGGGACTAGCGGGAGTTGGTACAATGAGCAGTTCTTC. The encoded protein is CASSYGTSGSWYNEQFF. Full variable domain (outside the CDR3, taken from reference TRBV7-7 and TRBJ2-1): GAGVSQSPRYKVTKRGQDVTLRCDPISSHATLYWYQQALGQGPEFLTYFNYEAQPDKSGLPSDRFSAERPEGSISTLTIQRTEQRDSAMYRCASSYGTSGSWYNEQFFGPGTRLTVL.

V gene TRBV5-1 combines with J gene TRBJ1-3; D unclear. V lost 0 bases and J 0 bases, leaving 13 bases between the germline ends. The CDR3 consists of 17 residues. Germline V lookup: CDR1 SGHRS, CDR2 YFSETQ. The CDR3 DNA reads TGCGCCAGCAGCTTGGCCTCTACAGCGTCCTCTGGAAACACCATATATTTT. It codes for CASSLASTASSGNTIYF.

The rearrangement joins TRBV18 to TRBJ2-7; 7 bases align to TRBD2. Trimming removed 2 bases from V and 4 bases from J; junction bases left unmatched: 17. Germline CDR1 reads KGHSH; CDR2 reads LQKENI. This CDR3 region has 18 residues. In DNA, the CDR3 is TGTGCCAGCTCACCAAGAGGGCGGGAGTTATACTCGGCTTACGAGCAGTACTTC. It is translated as CASSPRGRELYSAYEQYF.

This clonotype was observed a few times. CDR3 bases: TGTGCCACCAGTGACCCCGCGGGGGCCACAGATACGCAGTATTTT. Encoded protein: CATSDPAGATDTQYF. The V call is TRBV24-1, the J call TRBJ2-3; tentative D call: TRBD2 (7 bases). From germline, CDR1 is KGHDR and CDR2 SFDVKD. V shed 4 bases and J shed 2 bases, with 12 bases lying between them. The CDR3 extends over 15 amino acids.

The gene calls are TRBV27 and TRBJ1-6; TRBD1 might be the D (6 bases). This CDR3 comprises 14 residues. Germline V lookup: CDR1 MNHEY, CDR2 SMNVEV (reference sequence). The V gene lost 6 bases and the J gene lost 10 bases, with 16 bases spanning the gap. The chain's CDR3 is CASSRNREASPLHF. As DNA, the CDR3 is TGTGCCAGCAGCAGAAACAGGGAGGCCTCACCCCTCCACTTT.

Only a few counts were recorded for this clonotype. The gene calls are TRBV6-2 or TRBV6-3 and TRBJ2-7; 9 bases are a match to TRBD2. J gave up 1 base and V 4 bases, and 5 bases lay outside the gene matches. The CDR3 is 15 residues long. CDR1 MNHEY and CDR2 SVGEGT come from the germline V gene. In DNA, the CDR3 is TGTGCCAGCAGTTTGGCGCTAGCGGGGTCCTACGAGCAGTACTTC. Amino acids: CASSLALAGSYEQYF.

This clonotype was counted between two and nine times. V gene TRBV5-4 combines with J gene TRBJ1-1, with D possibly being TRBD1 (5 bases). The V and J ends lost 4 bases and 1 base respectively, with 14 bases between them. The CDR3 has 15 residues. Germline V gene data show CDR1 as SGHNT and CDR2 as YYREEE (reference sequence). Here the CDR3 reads CASSAGASGNTEAFF. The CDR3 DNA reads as TGTGCCAGCAGCGCCGGGGCCAGCGGGAACACTGAAGCTTTCTTT. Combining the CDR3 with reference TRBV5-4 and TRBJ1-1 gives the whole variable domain ETGVTQSPTHLIKTRGQQVTLRCSSQSGHNTVSWYQQALGQGPQFIFQYYREEENGRGNFPPRFSGLQFPNYSSELNVNALELDDSALYLCASSAGASGNTEAFFGQGTRLTVV.

The CDR3 protein is CASSQDGGDDTQYF. The CDR3 DNA follows: TGTGCCAGCAGCCAAGACGGAGGAGACGATACGCAGTATTTT. This chain joins TRBV3-1 and TRBJ2-3; weak D call: TRBD2 (5 bases). V lost 0 bases, J lost 6 bases, and 10 bases lay in between. The CDR3 totals 14 residues. Germline CDR1 and CDR2: LGHDT and YNNKEL (reference sequence).

CDR3 in DNA: TGTGCCAGCAGCCAAGAAATGAACACTGAAGCTTTCTTT. Its protein product is CASSQEMNTEAFF. The chain has TRBV14 and TRBJ1-1; no reliable D call. The V and J ends lost 0 bases and 0 bases respectively, with 2 bases between them. Per the germline V gene, CDR1 is SGHDN and CDR2 is FVKESK. CDR3 length: 13 residues.

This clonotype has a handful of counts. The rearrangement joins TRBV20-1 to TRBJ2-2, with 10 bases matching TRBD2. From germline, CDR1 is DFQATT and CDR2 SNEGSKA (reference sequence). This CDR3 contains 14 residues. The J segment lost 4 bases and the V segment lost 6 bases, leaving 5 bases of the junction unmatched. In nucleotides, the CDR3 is TGCAGTGCCCTAAGCGGGGGGGCCACCGGGGAGCTGTTTTTT. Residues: CSALSGGATGELFF.

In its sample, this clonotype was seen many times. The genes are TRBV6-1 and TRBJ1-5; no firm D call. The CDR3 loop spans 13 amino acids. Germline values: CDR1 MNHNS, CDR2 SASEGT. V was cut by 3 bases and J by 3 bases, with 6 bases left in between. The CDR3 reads CASSDNTNQPQHF. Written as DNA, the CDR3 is TGTGCCAGCAGTGATAACACCAATCAGCCCCAGCATTTT.

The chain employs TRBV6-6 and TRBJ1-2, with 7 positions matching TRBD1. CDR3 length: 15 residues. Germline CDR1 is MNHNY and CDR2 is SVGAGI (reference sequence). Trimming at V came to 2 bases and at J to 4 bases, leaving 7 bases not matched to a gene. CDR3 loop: CASSYDSGQLYGYTF. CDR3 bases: TGTGCCAGCAGTTACGACTCGGGACAGCTCTATGGCTACACCTTC.

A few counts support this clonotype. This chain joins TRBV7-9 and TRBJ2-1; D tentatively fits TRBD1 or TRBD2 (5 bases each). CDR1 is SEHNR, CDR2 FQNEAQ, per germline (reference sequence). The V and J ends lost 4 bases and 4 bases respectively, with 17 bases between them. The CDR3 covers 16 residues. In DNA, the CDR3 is TGTGCCAGCAGCTCCTCCGGGACGGACATTTACAATGAGCAGTTCTTC. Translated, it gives CASSSSGTDIYNEQFF.

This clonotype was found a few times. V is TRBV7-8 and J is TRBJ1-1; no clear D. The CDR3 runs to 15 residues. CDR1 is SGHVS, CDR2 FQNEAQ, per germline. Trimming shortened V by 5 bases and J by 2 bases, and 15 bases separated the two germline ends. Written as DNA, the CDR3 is TGTGCCAGCAGCGATGCCTTCGGGTTAAACACTGAAGCTTTCTTT. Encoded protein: CASSDAFGLNTEAFF.

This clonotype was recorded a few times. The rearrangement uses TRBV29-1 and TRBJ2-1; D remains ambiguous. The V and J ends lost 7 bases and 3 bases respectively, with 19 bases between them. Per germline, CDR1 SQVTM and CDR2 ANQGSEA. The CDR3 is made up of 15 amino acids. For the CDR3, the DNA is TGCAGCGGGGGTCATGCGGTCACAGTCTACAATGAGCAGTTCTTC. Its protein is CSGGHAVTVYNEQFF.

DNA of the CDR3: TGCGCCAGCAGCCAAGATGGGGACAGGGGTTACGAGCAGTACTTC. Protein sequence: CASSQDGDRGYEQYF. The chain couples TRBV4-1 to TRBJ2-7, with 10 bases fitting TRBD1. Unmatched junction bases numbered 3, after V lost 0 bases and J lost 4 bases. The CDR3 totals 15 residues. The germline V gene has CDR1 MGHRA and CDR2 YSYEKL.

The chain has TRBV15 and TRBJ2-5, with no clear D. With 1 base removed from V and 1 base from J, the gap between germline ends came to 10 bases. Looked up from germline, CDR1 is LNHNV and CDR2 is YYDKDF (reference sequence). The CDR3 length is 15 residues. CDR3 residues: CATSRGTAIQETQYF. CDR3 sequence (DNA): TGTGCCACCAGCAGAGGGACCGCCATCCAAGAGACCCAGTACTTC.

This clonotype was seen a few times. The CDR3, as DNA: TGCAGCGTTGCCGTGGGACAGAGCAATCAGCCCCAGCATTTT. It yields the protein CSVAVGQSNQPQHF. This chain connects TRBV29-1 to TRBJ1-5, with TRBD1 matching over 7 bases. V dropped 4 bases and J dropped 1; count of bases not matched to a gene: 4. The germline gives CDR1 SQVTM, CDR2 ANQGSEA. This CDR3 is built from 14 residues. Based on the CDR3 plus reference TRBV29-1 and TRBJ1-5, the full variable domain is SAVISQKPSRDICQRGTSLTIQCQVDSQVTMMFWYRQQPGQSLTLIATANQGSEATYESGFVIDKFPISRPNLTFSTLTVSNMSPEDSSIYLCSVAVGQSNQPQHFGDGTRLSIL.